Below, 16 T cell receptor beta chains from the same sample are listed, as sequenced in a study of CD8 T cells in ankylosing spondylitis. One entry per CDR3 protein results from TCRdb running MiXCR on the 5' RACE reads. The sample consists of 85,000 to 100,000 distinct CDR3 sequences, about 9% of them appearing once. The sample taken for sequencing was blood, either unsorted or a sorted T cell fraction (not recorded which). Source of these receptors: a male donor with ankylosing spondylitis or in good health (not recorded which).

This clonotype was observed many times. The chain uses TRBV27 and TRBJ2-1, with 8 bases aligning to TRBD2. CDR3 size: 15 residues. Germline values: CDR1 MNHEY, CDR2 SMNVEV (reference sequence). After removal of 2 bases from V and 5 bases from J, the junction contained 5 bases not matched to a gene. DNA of the CDR3: TGTGCCAGCAGTTTAGGGCGGGGGGACAACAATGAGCAGTTCTTC. Translating it yields CASSLGRGDNNEQFF.

A few counts support this clonotype. The chain carries TRBV20-1 and TRBJ2-4; the D call may be TRBD1 or TRBD2 (5 bases each). The CDR3 has 17 amino acids. The germline V gene has CDR1 DFQATT and CDR2 SNEGSKA (reference sequence). V was shortened by 0 bases and J by 3 bases, with 18 bases between the two germline ends. The CDR3 bases are TGCAGTGCTAGAGACTACCGGGGTGGGGCTGGCAAAAACATTCAGTACTTC. This codes for CSARDYRGGAGKNIQYF.

This clonotype has at least ten counts. The chain couples TRBV20-1 to TRBJ2-2, with D possibly being TRBD1 (8 bases). The germline CDR1 and CDR2 sequences are DFQATT and SNEGSKA (reference sequence). Trimming took off 4 bases at V and 6 bases at J, with 18 bases between the two ends. CDR3 length equals 15 residues. Written as DNA, the CDR3 is TGCAGTGCTACCCACAGGGGGGGGTTCGCCGGGGAGCTGTTTTTT. This sequence encodes CSATHRGGFAGELFF.

As to this clonotype: A single base separates this from a much larger clone, so it may be a read error. The rearrangement links TRBV23-1 to TRBJ2-7, with a tentative D call TRBD1 (5 bases). TRBV23-1 is flagged as an ORF with uncertain function. V lost 8 bases and J 2 bases, leaving 13 bases between the germline ends. The CDR3 has 13 residues. CDR3 in amino acids: CASQKDSPYEQYF. For the CDR3, the DNA is TGCGCCAGCCAGAAAGACAGTCCCTACGAGCAGTACTTC.

This clonotype was counted many times. This rearrangement joins TRBV7-3 to TRBJ2-7; 7 positions match TRBD1. In germline, CDR1 is SGHTA, CDR2 FQGTGA. The CDR3 runs 16 residues. V gave up 3 bases and J gave up 5 bases; unmatched junction bases: 13. The CDR3 nucleotides read TGTGCCAGCAGCTTCCTAGGACAGGACGTTGAAAACGAGCAGTACTTC. Translating gives CASSFLGQDVENEQYF.

This clonotype occurred many times. The chain links TRBV14 to TRBJ1-2; TRBD1 agrees at 8 bases. Germline trimming cut 6 bases from V and 8 bases from J; bases unmatched to any gene: 11. This CDR3 has 14 residues. Germline loops: CDR1 SGHDN, CDR2 FVKESK. The CDR3 sequence: CASSPMDRAKGYTF. The CDR3 DNA sequence: TGTGCCAGCAGTCCTATGGACAGGGCGAAAGGCTACACCTTC. Supplemented by reference TRBV14 and TRBJ1-2, the full variable domain reads EAGVTQFPSHSVIEKGQTVTLRCDPISGHDNLYWYRRVMGKEIKFLLHFVKESKQDESGMPNNRFLAERTGGTYSTLKVQPAELEDSGVYFCASSPMDRAKGYTFGSGTRLTVV.

This clonotype was counted ten times or more. The chain combines TRBV15 with TRBJ1-2; TRBD1 is a possible D gene (5 bases). CDR1 is LNHNV, CDR2 YYDKDF, per germline (reference sequence). The CDR3 is made up of 13 amino acids. The V gene lost 5 bases and the J gene lost 7 bases, with 14 bases spanning the gap. Written as DNA, the CDR3 is TGTGCCACCAGCGGGACGGGACGATCTGGCTACACCTTC. Its protein product is CATSGTGRSGYTF.

This clonotype was detected many times. V is TRBV20-1 and J is TRBJ2-5; D possibly corresponds to TRBD2 (6 bases). This CDR3 is 14 amino acids long. The germline V gene has CDR1 DFQATT and CDR2 SNEGSKA (reference sequence). V lost 6 bases, J lost 2 bases, and 16 bases lay in between. As DNA, the CDR3 is TGCAGTGCCCATGGGGGACTGGGGCAAGAGACCCAGTACTTC. It translates to CSAHGGLGQETQYF.

V is TRBV20-1 and J is TRBJ1-6; TRBD1 agrees at 9 bases. V trimming: 3 bases; J trimming: 5 bases; junction bases outside the gene matches: 5. Germline CDR1 and CDR2: DFQATT and SNEGSKA (reference sequence). CDR3 length: 15 amino acids. CDR3: CSARGQGQDNSPLHF. The CDR3 nucleotides read TGCAGTGCTAGGGGACAGGGCCAGGATAATTCACCCCTCCACTTT.

This clonotype was seen at least ten times. The V and J genes are TRBV12-3 or TRBV12-4 and TRBJ2-7; D gene uncertain. This CDR3 has 13 residues. With 7 bases removed from V and 7 bases from J, the gap between germline ends came to 17 bases. The CDR3, as DNA: TGTGCCAGCAATCCAACCCCCGAACGGGAGCAGTACTTC. As protein: CASNPTPEREQYF.

The sample holds many counts of this clonotype. This chain connects TRBV6-1 to TRBJ2-1; TRBD1 aligns across 11 bases. V gave up 5 bases and J gave up 7 bases; unmatched junction bases: 10. There are 16 residues in the CDR3. Germline lookup yields CDR1 MNHNS and CDR2 SASEGT. The CDR3 region is CASSPLSGTGGNEQFF. The CDR3 DNA reads TGTGCCAGCAGTCCCCTCTCCGGGACAGGGGGGAATGAGCAGTTCTTC.

This clonotype was counted between two and nine times. Written as DNA, the CDR3 is TGTGCCTGGAACGGCCTTACCTACGAGCAGTACTTC. It is translated as CAWNGLTYEQYF. The rearrangement joins TRBV30 to TRBJ2-7; D is ambiguous. This CDR3 region has 12 residues. The germline V and J ends were trimmed by 4 bases and 2 bases, with 9 bases remaining between them. Germline CDR1 GTSNPN, CDR2 SVGIG (reference sequence).

This clonotype was picked up a small number of times. This chain joins TRBV11-2 and TRBJ2-5; D perhaps matches TRBD2 (5 bases). In germline, CDR1 is SGHAT, CDR2 FQNNGV. The CDR3 totals 14 residues. With 3 bases removed from V and 7 bases from J, the gap between germline ends came to 15 bases. The DNA for the CDR3 is TGTGCCAGCAGCTTTAATCGAGGGTGGGGGACCCAGTACTTC. This encodes CASSFNRGWGTQYF.

The table lists this clonotype with many counts. The CDR3 bases are TGCGCCAGCAGCTTCACTAGTGGCTCCTACGAGCAGTACTTC. As protein: CASSFTSGSYEQYF. The gene calls are TRBV5-1 and TRBJ2-7; D may be TRBD2 (5 bases). The ends were cut back, 2 bases at V and 0 bases at J, with 9 bases in the middle. Germline loops: CDR1 SGHRS, CDR2 YFSETQ. This CDR3 region has 14 residues.

The table lists this clonotype with many counts. The chain uses TRBV20-1 and TRBJ1-1; D might be TRBD1 (5 bases). The CDR3 extends over 14 amino acids. From germline, CDR1 is DFQATT and CDR2 SNEGSKA (reference sequence). Between the trimmed V and J ends, which lost 0 bases and 11 bases, there was a span of 19 bases. In nucleotides, the CDR3 is TGCAGTGCTAGAGATAAAGGGACTGGTGGGAAGGCTTTCTTT. Protein: CSARDKGTGGKAFF.

This clonotype was observed many times. The CDR3 bases are TGTGCCAGCAGCGTCGGGACTAGCGGGGGGTACATCCCCGATACGCAGTATTTT. It yields the protein CASSVGTSGGYIPDTQYF. This chain connects TRBV7-3 to TRBJ2-3; TRBD2 matches at 15 bases. V shed 5 bases and J 6 bases; nucleotides not matched to a gene: 12. The CDR3 totals 18 residues. Germline V gives CDR1 SGHTA, CDR2 FQGTGA.